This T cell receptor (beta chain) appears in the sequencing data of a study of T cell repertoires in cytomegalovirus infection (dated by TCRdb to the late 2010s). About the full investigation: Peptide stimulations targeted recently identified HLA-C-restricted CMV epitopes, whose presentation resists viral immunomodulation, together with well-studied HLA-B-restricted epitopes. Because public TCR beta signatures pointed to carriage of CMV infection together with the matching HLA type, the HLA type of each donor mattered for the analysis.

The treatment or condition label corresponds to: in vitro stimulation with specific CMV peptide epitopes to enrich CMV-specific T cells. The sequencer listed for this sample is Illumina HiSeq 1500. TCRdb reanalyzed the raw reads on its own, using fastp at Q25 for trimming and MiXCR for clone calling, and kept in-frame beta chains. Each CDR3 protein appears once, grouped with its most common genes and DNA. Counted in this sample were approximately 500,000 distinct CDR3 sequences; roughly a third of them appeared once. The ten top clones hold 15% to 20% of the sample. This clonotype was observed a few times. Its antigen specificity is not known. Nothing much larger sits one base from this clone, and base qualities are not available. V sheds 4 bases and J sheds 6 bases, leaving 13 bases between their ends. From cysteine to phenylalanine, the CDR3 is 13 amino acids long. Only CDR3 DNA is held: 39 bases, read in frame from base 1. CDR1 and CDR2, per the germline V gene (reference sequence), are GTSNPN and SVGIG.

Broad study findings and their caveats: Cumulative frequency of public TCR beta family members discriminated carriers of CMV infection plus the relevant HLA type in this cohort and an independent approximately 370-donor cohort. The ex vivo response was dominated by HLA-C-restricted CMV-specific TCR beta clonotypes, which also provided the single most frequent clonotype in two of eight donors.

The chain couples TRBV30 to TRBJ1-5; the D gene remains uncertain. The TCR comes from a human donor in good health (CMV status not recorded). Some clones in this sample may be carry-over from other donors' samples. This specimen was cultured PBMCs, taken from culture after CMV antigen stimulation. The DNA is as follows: TGTGCCTGGACCAATAACGGAATTCAGCCCCAGCATTTT. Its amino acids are CAWTNNGIQPQHF.